The 10 T cell receptor beta chains given below trace back to one sample, sequenced in a study of control samples from healthy donors and cancer patients. Assay used: immunoSEQ multiplex PCR; TCRdb lists only in-frame clones, some missing. The repertoire includes fewer than 120,000 clones, around 89% of them detected once, and roughly 3.5% sits in the top ten. Source material: PBMCs. Receptors originate from a woman aged 55-69 years with lung cancer.

The CDR3 DNA follows: TGCAGCGTTGATCACCCGGGCGGGCGGAGCACTGAAGCTTTCTTT. It yields the protein CSVDHPGGRSTEAFF. The chain recombines TRBV29-1 with TRBJ1-1; D is ambiguous. Germline values: CDR1 SQVTM, CDR2 ANQGSEA. The CDR3 contains 15 residues. With 3 bases removed from V and 4 bases from J, the gap between germline ends came to 18 bases.

The V call is TRBV19, the J call TRBJ1-4; no clear D gene. CDR1 is LNHDA and CDR2 is SQIVND in the germline V gene (reference sequence). V was trimmed by 4 bases and J by 4 bases, leaving 13 bases between them. The CDR3 runs 15 residues. The DNA of the CDR3 is TGTGCCAGTAGTAGAATCGGTTCCAGTAATGAAAAACTGTTTTTT. Its translation: CASSRIGSSNEKLFF.

This clone was counted a single time. The chain is built from TRBV5-1 and TRBJ2-1; 7 bases agree with TRBD2. Germline CDR1 reads SGHRS; CDR2 reads YFSETQ. The V gene end was trimmed by 4 bases and the J gene end by 6 bases; junction bases not matched to a gene: 10. CDR3 length equals 15 residues. The DNA of the CDR3 is TGCGCCAGCAGCAGTAGACTAGCTCATCTCAATGAGCAGTTCTTC. Translation gives CASSSRLAHLNEQFF. Based on the CDR3 plus reference TRBV5-1 and TRBJ2-1, the full variable domain is KAGVTQTPRYLIKTRGQQVTLSCSPISGHRSVSWYQQTPGQGLQFLFEYFSETQRNKGNFPGRFSGRQFSNSRSEMNVSTLELGDSALYLCASSSRLAHLNEQFFGPGTRLTVL.

The rearrangement joins TRBV4-1 to TRBJ2-7; the D gene could be TRBD1 or TRBD2 (5 bases each). Germline loops: CDR1 MGHRA, CDR2 YSYEKL. Trimming pared 6 bases from V and 4 bases from J, leaving 19 bases between. The length of the CDR3 is 15 residues. The CDR3 coding sequence is TGCGCCAGCAGTCTCAACTCCGGGACGGTATACGAGCAGTACTTC. Amino acids: CASSLNSGTVYEQYF.

The chain uses TRBV29-1 and TRBJ1-1; D is unresolved. The germline gives CDR1 SQVTM, CDR2 ANQGSEA. This CDR3 has 11 amino acids. Trimming took off 4 bases at V and 1 base at J, with 4 bases between the two ends. CDR3 sequence: CSVVTNTEAFF. The CDR3 coding sequence is TGCAGCGTTGTAACGAACACTGAAGCTTTCTTT.

The rearrangement links TRBV14 to TRBJ2-1; 10 bases align to TRBD2. V shed 0 bases and J 7 bases; nucleotides not matched to a gene: 15. Germline V gives CDR1 SGHDN, CDR2 FVKESK. This CDR3 spans 19 amino acids. DNA of the CDR3: TGTGCCAGCAGCCAAGAAGGTCTAGCGGGAGTTTTATGGGGGAATGAGCAGTTCTTC. Protein: CASSQEGLAGVLWGNEQFF.

This chain connects TRBV4-2 to TRBJ1-4; possible D gene TRBD1, 5 bases. The CDR3 runs to 16 residues. V was clipped by 2 bases and J by 3 bases, with 13 bases between them. CDR1 and CDR2 from the germline V gene are LGHNA and YNFKEQ. The CDR3 bases are TGTGCCAGCAGCCAAAGGCCCGGGGGATCTAATGAAAAACTGTTTTTT. Protein: CASSQRPGGSNEKLFF.

This chain links TRBV6-6 with TRBJ2-1, with 9 positions matching TRBD2. CDR1 is MNHNY and CDR2 is SVGAGI in the germline V gene (reference sequence). The CDR3 length is 14 residues. J was trimmed by 5 bases and V by 11 bases; bases with no gene match: 10. The chain's CDR3 is CAGSSGTVDNEQFF. DNA of the CDR3: TGTGCCGGGTCTAGCGGGACGGTGGACAATGAGCAGTTCTTC.

The rearrangement links TRBV27 to TRBJ2-1; 7 bases fit TRBD2. The germline V gene encodes CDR1 MNHEY and CDR2 SMNVEV (reference sequence). V lost 5 bases, J lost 5 bases, and 12 bases stayed unmatched. The CDR3 length is 16 residues. Written as DNA, the CDR3 is TGTGCCAGCAGTATCCGGGAGGTCAATACACACAATGAGCAGTTCTTC. Translation: CASSIREVNTHNEQFF.

V is TRBV9 and J is TRBJ2-1, with 7 nucleotides matching TRBD2. V lost 2 bases and J lost 5; bases outside the gene matches: 7. This CDR3 has 15 residues. Germline V gene data show CDR1 as SGDLS and CDR2 as YYNGEE. The CDR3 bases are TGTGCCAGCAGCGTCCTGCTAGCGGCAAACAATGAGCAGTTCTTC. Its translation: CASSVLLAANNEQFF.